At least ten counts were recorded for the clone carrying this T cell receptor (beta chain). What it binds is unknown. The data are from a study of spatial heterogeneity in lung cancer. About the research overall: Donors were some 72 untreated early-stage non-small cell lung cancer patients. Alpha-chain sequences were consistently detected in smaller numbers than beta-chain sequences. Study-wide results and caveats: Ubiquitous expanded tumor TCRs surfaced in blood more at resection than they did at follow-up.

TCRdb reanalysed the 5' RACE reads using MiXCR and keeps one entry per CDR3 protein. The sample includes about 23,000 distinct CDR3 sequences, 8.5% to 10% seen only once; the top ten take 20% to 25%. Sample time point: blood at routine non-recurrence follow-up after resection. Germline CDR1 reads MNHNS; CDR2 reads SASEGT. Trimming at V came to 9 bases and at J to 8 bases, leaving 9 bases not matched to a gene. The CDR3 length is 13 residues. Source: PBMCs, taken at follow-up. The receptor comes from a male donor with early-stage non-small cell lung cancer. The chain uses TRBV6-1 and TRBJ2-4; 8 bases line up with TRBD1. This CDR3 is CASRQGYDDIQYF. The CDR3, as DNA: TGTGCCAGTAGACAGGGGTATGATGACATTCAGTACTTC.